This T cell receptor (beta chain) is drawn from a study of PD-1 blockade in classical Hodgkin lymphoma. General study points: TCR diversity rose significantly by C4D1 in CD4+ but not CD8+ cells. The study found complete responders had baseline diversity similar to newly diagnosed patients. Reports indicated that newly diagnosed patients had lower baseline TCR diversity than healthy donors did.

Sequencing was performed with immunoSEQ multiplex PCR; in TCRdb, only in-frame clones are kept and a portion is missing. The table records tens of thousands of clones, 87% of them present only once. Remarks on this clone: What it binds is unknown.

Time point described: cycle 4 day 1 (C4D1), after about 6 weeks of nivolumab. Relapses following autologous stem cell transplantation were seen in all patients, with brentuximab vedotin exposure varying. V was clipped by 3 bases and J by 0 bases; unmatched bases: 5. CDR1 and CDR2 from the germline V gene are PRHDT and FYEKMQ (reference sequence). CDR3 length: 19 amino acids. The sequence was obtained from a human donor with classical Hodgkin lymphoma. This sequence joins TRBV13 and TRBJ2-6; 13 positions agree with TRBD2. Sequencing used peripheral blood mononuclear cells (PBMCs), obtained before the fourth cycle of nivolumab. The CDR3 is CASSLWTSGGSSGANVLTF. In nucleotides, the CDR3 is TGTGCCAGCAGCTTGTGGACTAGCGGGGGCTCCTCTGGGGCCAACGTCCTGACTTTC. Supplemented by reference TRBV13 and TRBJ2-6, the full variable domain reads AAGVIQSPRHLIKEKRETATLKCYPIPRHDTVYWYQQGPGQDPQFLISFYEKMQSDKGSIPDRFSAQQFSDYHSELNMSSLELGDSALYFCASSLWTSGGSSGANVLTFGAGSRLTVL.